This is a list of T cell receptor beta chains from one sample in a study of cytomegalovirus exposure and HLA in healthy donors. TCRdb's table, derived via immunoSEQ multiplex PCR, lists solely in-frame clones and lacks some. The table includes some 120,000 clones, more than 60% detected once. Material for sequencing was PBMCs. The receptors originated from an older woman in good health and CMV-seropositive. CDR3s include the opening cysteine and the closing phenylalanine or tryptophan.

>TRBV18
CASSPRSQMGNSPLHF
>TRBV2
CASSEGLAGAADTQYF
>TRBV5-1
CASSPGLRGATDTQYF
>TRBV11-2
CASSWRGHGEAFF
>TRBV30
CAWDNRGLRTDTQYF
>TRBV19
CASSIDHFWQGSQPQHF
>TRBV5-4
CASSLRQLDTEAFF
>TRBV30
CAWSKLYGYTF
>TRBV7-3
CASRLKYEQYF
>TRBV7-8
CASSLGLPPNNEQFF
>TRBV28
CASYRDRKEKLFF
>TRBV5-1
CASSLPRSTDTQYF
>TRBV6-5
CASRRQGKGWDEQFF
>TRBV13
CASSPTSGDIYEQYF
>TRBV4-3
CASSQDRSAGNEKLFF
>TRBV5-4
CASSLLGGGLSNEQFF
>TRBV6-6
CASSYNRGHTGELFF